This T cell receptor (beta chain) was captured in a study of long-term antiretroviral therapy in people with HIV. It was version v3.0 of the immunoSEQ assay that was run at survey level. The assay was immunoSEQ multiplex PCR, and TCRdb's table has in-frame clones only and misses some. Among under 20,000 clones listed, less than 95% were seen once. Two or more post-ART PBMC samples, plus at least one pre-ART sample, were available for each donor. The CDR3 is 16 amino acids. Sequences were derived from unsorted PBMCs, sampled nearly 6.5 years after starting antiretroviral therapy. This clonotype was obtained from a woman between 50 and 59 years old with HIV. The chain joins TRBV21-1 to TRBJ2-3; TRBD2 is the table's D call and was not checked against the DNA. TRBV21-1 is classified as a pseudogene. The CDR3 DNA reads as TGTGCCAGCAGCCGCCGACTAGCGGGGAGCCCAGATACGCAGTATTTT. This codes for CASSRRLAGSPDTQYF.